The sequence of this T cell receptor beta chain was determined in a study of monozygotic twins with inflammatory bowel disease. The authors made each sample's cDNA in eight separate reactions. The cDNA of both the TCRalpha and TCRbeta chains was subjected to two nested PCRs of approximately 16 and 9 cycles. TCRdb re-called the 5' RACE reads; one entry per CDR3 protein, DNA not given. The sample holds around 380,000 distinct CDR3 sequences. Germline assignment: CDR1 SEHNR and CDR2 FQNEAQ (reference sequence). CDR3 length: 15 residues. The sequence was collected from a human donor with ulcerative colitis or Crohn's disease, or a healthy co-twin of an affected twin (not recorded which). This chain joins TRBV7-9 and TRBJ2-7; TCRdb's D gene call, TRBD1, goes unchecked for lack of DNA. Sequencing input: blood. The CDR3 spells CASSLENSGTYEQYF.